This T cell receptor (beta chain) was identified in a study of OX40 agonist ivuxolimab in advanced cancers. Turning to the overall study: Ivuxolimab, which targeted the costimulatory receptor OX40 (CD134), was an agonistic, fully human IgG2 monoclonal antibody. Partial responses were achieved by three dose-escalation patients, of whom one had hepatocellular carcinoma and two had cutaneous melanoma. Peripheral TCRbeta sequencing aimed to test whether ivuxolimab altered TCR sequence diversity and caused clonal T-cell expansion. Intravenous ivuxolimab was administered to patients every 2 weeks at six dose levels: 0.01, 0.1, 0.3, 1.5, 3 and 10 mg/kg. Of the roughly 54 dose-escalation patients, hepatocellular carcinoma was present in around 20, melanoma in approximately 15, renal cell carcinoma in 9 and head and neck cancer in 9. Prior anti-PD-1, anti-PD-L1 or anti-CTLA-4 therapy was permitted, and roughly two fifths of dose-escalation patients had received checkpoint inhibitors. The dose-escalation cohort was around 84% male with a mean age of approximately 60 years, ranging from roughly 23 to 90. The paper covers the monotherapy dose-escalation part of the phase I ivuxolimab trial, which included N of about 56 patients. Study-wide findings and limitations: In the 0.1-3.0 mg/kg groups, partial responders were among the patients with the lowest normalized peripheral clonal expansion, particularly in CD8+ T cells. At doses from 0.1 to 3.0 mg/kg, clonal expansion was seen in both CD4+ and CD8+ blood T cells between baseline and week 6. The antigen specificity of the peripheral T cells that underwent clonal expansion was not determined. After ivuxolimab, more expanded clones were found on average in CD8+ T cells than in CD4+ T cells. Low levels of normalized T-cell clonal expansion were also shown by some nonresponding patients.

The trial excluded patients who had a history of autoimmune disease or who were on systemic immunosuppression. In every dose cohort, peripheral blood was drawn for TCR sequencing at baseline, cycle 4 day 1, and cycle 7 day 1. Samples came from an open-label, multicenter, first-in-human phase I dose-escalation trial of ivuxolimab. Adults with locally advanced or metastatic melanoma, renal cell, hepatocellular, or head and neck squamous cell carcinoma were enrolled in the trial. Before TCR sequencing, CD4+ and CD8+ T cells were separately sorted from peripheral blood. Genomic DNA was extracted from sorted cells for sequencing of the TCRbeta CDR3 region. TCRbeta CDR3 regions were sequenced using the immunoSEQ Assay. TCRdb re-hosts the immuneACCESS table, in-frame sequences only. Its copies lack some clones; in the studies checked, an unresolved V gene accounts for under half of them, and the cause for the rest is not known. The table for this sample lists 45,000 to 55,000 clones; around 81% of them were counted only once. The leading ten clones occupy 5.5% to 7% of the sample.

As to this clone: The antigen this receptor binds is unknown. No much larger clone exists at a distance of one base, and base qualities are not known.

The starting material was CD4+ or CD8+ T cells sorted from blood, obtained in a trial of the OX40 agonist ivuxolimab. This sequence originates from an adult with an advanced solid tumor such as melanoma, head and neck, liver or kidney cancer.

Here the CDR3 is given as CASSEEWVLPKNIQYF. The DNA is as follows: TGTGCCAGCAGTGAAGAGTGGGTCTTGCCCAAAAACATTCAGTACTTC. The rearranged segments are TRBV2 and TRBJ2-4; the D gene cannot be named for sure. CDR3 length: 16 amino acids, cysteine to phenylalanine. Only the CDR3 part of the read is kept: 48 bases, read in frame from the first base. Reading the germline V gene gives CDR1 SNHLY and CDR2 FYNNEI. Trimming at the junction amounts to 1 base on V and 2 bases on J, and the germline ends lie 12 bases apart.